The source of this T cell receptor (beta chain) is a study of identifying expanded T cells in peripheral blood. Method: immunoSEQ multiplex PCR; TCRdb's copy keeps in-frame clones and lacks some. In the table there are under 95,000 clones, about 89% of which are singletons. Germline V gene lookup returns CDR1 MDHEN and CDR2 SYDVKM. The CDR3 is 11 residues long. Trimming shortened V by 6 bases and J by 9 bases, and 9 bases separated the two germline ends. V usage is TRBV28 and J usage is TRBJ2-1; a weak D match, TRBD2 (5 bases). The receptor comes from a person between 18 and 69 years old in good health. The sequencing input was blood. CDR3: CASSLGGEQFF. The CDR3 nucleotides read TGTGCCAGCAGCCTCGGAGGTGAGCAGTTCTTC.